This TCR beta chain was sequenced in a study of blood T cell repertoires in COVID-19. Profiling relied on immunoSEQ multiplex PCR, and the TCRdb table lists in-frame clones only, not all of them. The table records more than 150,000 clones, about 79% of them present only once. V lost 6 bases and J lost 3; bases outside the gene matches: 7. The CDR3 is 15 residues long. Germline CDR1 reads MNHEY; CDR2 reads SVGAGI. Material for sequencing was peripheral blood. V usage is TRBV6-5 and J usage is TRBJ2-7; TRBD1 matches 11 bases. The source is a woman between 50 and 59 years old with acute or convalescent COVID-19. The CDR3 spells CASRVHGTGGYEQYF. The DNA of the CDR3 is TGTGCCAGCAGGGTACACGGGACAGGGGGCTACGAGCAGTACTTC.